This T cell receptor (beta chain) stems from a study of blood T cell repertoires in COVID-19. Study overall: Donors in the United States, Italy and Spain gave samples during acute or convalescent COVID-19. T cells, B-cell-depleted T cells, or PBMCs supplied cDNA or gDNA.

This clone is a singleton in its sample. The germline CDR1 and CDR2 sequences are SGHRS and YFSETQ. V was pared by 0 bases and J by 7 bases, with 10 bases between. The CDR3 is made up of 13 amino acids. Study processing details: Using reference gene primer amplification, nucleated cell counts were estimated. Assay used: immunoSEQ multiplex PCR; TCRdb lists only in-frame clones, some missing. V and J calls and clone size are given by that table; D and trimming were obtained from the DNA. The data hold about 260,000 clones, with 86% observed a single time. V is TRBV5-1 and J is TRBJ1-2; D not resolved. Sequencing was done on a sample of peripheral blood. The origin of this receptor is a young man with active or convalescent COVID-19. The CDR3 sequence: CASSLDRGSGYTF. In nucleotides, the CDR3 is TGCGCCAGCAGCTTGGATCGGGGTAGTGGCTACACCTTC.